Detailed here is one T cell receptor beta chain. The sample is drawn from a study of blood T cell repertoires in COVID-19. With 2 bases removed from V and 7 bases from J, the gap between germline ends came to 8 bases. The CDR3 runs 12 residues. The assay was immunoSEQ multiplex PCR, and TCRdb's table has in-frame clones only and misses some. The top ten hold nearly 9.5% of the sample, which has roughly 200,000 clones, roughly four fifths seen once. The V and J genes are TRBV12-3 or TRBV12-4 and TRBJ2-5; no clear D gene. This sequence originates from a man aged 35-49 years who had recovered from COVID-19. Sequenced sample: PBMCs or T cells enriched from blood (not recorded which). In DNA, the CDR3 is TGTGCCAGCAGTTTAAAGTTGGCGACCCAGTACTTC. Translated: CASSLKLATQYF.